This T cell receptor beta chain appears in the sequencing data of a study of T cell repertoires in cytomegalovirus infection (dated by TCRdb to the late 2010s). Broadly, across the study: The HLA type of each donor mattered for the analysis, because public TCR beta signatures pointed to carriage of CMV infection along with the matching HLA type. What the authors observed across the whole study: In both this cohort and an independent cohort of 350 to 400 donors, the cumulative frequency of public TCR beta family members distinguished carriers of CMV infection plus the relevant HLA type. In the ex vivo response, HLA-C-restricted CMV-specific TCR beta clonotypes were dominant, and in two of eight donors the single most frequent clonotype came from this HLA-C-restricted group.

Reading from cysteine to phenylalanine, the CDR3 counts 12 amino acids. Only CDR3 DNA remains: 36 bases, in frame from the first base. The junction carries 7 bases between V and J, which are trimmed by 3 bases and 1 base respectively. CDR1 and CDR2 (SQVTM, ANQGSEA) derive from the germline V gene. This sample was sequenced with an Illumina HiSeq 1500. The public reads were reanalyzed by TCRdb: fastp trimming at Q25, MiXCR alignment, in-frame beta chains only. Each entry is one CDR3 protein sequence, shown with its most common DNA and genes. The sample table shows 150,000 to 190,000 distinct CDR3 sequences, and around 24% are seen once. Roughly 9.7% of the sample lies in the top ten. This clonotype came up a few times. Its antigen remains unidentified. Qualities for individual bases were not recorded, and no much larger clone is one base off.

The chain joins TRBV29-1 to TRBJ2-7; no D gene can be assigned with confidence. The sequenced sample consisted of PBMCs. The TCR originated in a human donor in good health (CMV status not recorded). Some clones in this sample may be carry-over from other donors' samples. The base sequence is TGCAGCGTTGAGGCAGGTTCCTACGAGCAGTACTTC. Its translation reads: CSVEAGSYEQYF.